One sample yielded the 28 T cell receptor beta chains listed below, sequenced in a study of blood T cell repertoires in COVID-19 (dated by TCRdb to the early 2020s). The method behind the library was the immunoSEQ multiplex PCR assay. TCRdb limited this immuneACCESS table to in-frame rearrangements with V and J called. A share of clones is missing; checked studies link under half to unresolved V genes, and the rest is unexplained. In all, the sample holds some 13,000 clones, and about 86% of those were seen once. Just over 50% of the sample goes to the ten largest clones. The sample consisted of peripheral blood. The receptor source for this set is a man of 80 years or more with acute or convalescent COVID-19.

The J gene is TRBJ2-2, the V gene TRBV5-6; 7 bases agree with TRBD1. The germline CDR1 and CDR2 sequences are SGHDT and YYEEEE. V lost 10 bases to trimming and J lost 6 bases; unmatched junction nucleotides: 12. The CDR3 sequence is 14 residues long. The CDR3 DNA is TGTGCCCTTCGGGAAGGGGGCTGTTCCGGGGAGCTGTTTTTT. This encodes CALREGGCSGELFF.

The rearrangement joins TRBV6-1 to TRBJ2-1, with 9 bases aligning to TRBD2. Germline CDR1 MNHNS, CDR2 SASEGT. Losses at the gene ends were 0 bases for V and 9 bases for J; bases not matched to a gene: 6. This CDR3 is built from 15 residues. CDR3 sequence reads: CASSEAGGLASEQFF. DNA for the CDR3: TGTGCCAGCAGTGAAGCTGGGGGACTAGCCAGTGAGCAGTTCTTC.

In its sample, this clone was seen a few times. The V gene is TRBV5-1, the J gene TRBJ2-7; 10 nucleotides line up with TRBD2. This CDR3 spans 14 amino acids. Germline V lookup: CDR1 SGHRS, CDR2 YFSETQ. Trimming took 2 bases from V and 4 from J; bases not matched to a gene: 3. The CDR3 nucleotides read TGCGCCAGCAGCTTAAGGACTAGCGGTTACGAGCAGTACTTC. This sequence encodes CASSLRTSGYEQYF.

CDR3 in DNA: TGCGCCAGCAGCGTAGAACGGACAGGCGGGTTGGGGCCCTCTGGGGCCAACGTCCTGACTTTC. Its protein product is CASSVERTGGLGPSGANVLTF. This chain uses TRBV5-1 with TRBJ2-6; 7 bases are shared with TRBD1. After removal of 4 bases from V and 0 bases from J, the junction contained 19 bases not matched to a gene. Germline V lookup: CDR1 SGHRS, CDR2 YFSETQ. The CDR3 is made up of 21 amino acids. The full variable domain, rest sourced from reference TRBV5-1 and TRBJ2-6, is KAGVTQTPRYLIKTRGQQVTLSCSPISGHRSVSWYQQTPGQGLQFLFEYFSETQRNKGNFPGRFSGRQFSNSRSEMNVSTLELGDSALYLCASSVERTGGLGPSGANVLTFGAGSRLTVL.

The V and J genes are TRBV5-5 and TRBJ1-2; D gene uncertain. Germline assignment: CDR1 SGHKS and CDR2 YYEKEE (reference sequence). CDR3 size: 15 residues. V was cut by 0 bases and J by 7 bases, with 16 bases left in between. This CDR3 is CASSLGLTTLSGYTF. CDR3 DNA: TGTGCCAGCAGCTTGGGCCTTACCACCCTCAGTGGCTACACCTTC.

This chain links TRBV5-1 with TRBJ2-6; D might be TRBD2 (5 bases). Between the trimmed V and J ends, which lost 0 bases and 4 bases, there was a span of 8 bases. Germline V gene sequence: CDR1 SGHRS, CDR2 YFSETQ. The length of the CDR3 is 15 residues. The CDR3 spells CASSLGGLGANVLTF. CDR3 DNA sequence: TGCGCCAGCAGCTTGGGAGGGTTGGGGGCCAACGTCCTGACTTTC.

This clone was observed a single time. As DNA, the CDR3 is TGTGCCAGCTCATTTCGGACAGACTCTGGAAACACCATATATTTT. Translating it yields CASSFRTDSGNTIYF. The chain is built from TRBV18 and TRBJ1-3, with D possibly TRBD1 on 6 matching bases. The CDR3 is made up of 15 amino acids. V lost 5 bases and J lost 0, with 11 bases in between. In germline, CDR1 is KGHSH, CDR2 LQKENI.

In its sample, this clone was seen once. This rearrangement joins TRBV5-1 to TRBJ2-2; 10 bases are shared with TRBD2. There are 16 residues in the CDR3. V lost 2 bases, J lost 2 bases, and 3 bases stayed unmatched. Per the germline V gene, CDR1 is SGHRS and CDR2 is YFSETQ. CDR3 sequence: CASSLTSGINTGELFF. The CDR3 DNA is TGCGCCAGCAGCTTAACTAGCGGGATTAACACCGGGGAGCTGTTTTTT.

The V and J genes are TRBV3-1 (or the pseudogene TRBV3-2) and TRBJ1-6, with TRBD1 matching over 9 bases. Per the germline V gene, CDR1 is LGHDT and CDR2 is YNNKEL (reference sequence). The CDR3 sequence is 15 residues long. With 6 bases clipped from V and 6 bases from J, the junction kept 6 bases outside the gene matches. Written as DNA, the CDR3 is TGTGCCAGCAGGAAGGACAGGGGCGTTAATTCACCCCTCCACTTT. This codes for CASRKDRGVNSPLHF.

The chain links TRBV12-3 or TRBV12-4 to TRBJ1-1; D ambiguous. Trimming left V 3 bases short and J 1 base short, with 6 bases between. This CDR3 region has 13 residues. The DNA for the CDR3 is TGTGCCAGCAGTTTTTCCGGGAACACTGAAGCTTTCTTT. Its protein is CASSFSGNTEAFF.

The chain carries TRBV2 and TRBJ2-7; 13 positions match TRBD2. Trimming cost V 5 bases and J 8 bases; bases outside gene matches: 9. CDR1 SNHLY and CDR2 FYNNEI come from the germline V gene. The CDR3 runs 15 residues. In nucleotides, the CDR3 is TGTGCCAGCAGTACTACCCGACTAGCGGGGGGCAAGCAGTACTTC. This encodes CASSTTRLAGGKQYF. Drawing the rest from reference TRBV2 and TRBJ2-7, the complete variable domain is EPEVTQTPSHQVTQMGQEVILRCVPISNHLYFYWYRQILGQKVEFLVSFYNNEISEKSEIFDDQFSVERPDGSNFTLKIRSTKLEDSAMYFCASSTTRLAGGKQYFGPGTRLTVT.

Only a few counts were recorded for this clone. The chain links TRBV6-2 or TRBV6-3 to TRBJ1-5; 7 nucleotides match TRBD1. The CDR3 loop spans 14 amino acids. Germline V gives CDR1 MNHEY, CDR2 SVGEGT. J was trimmed by 7 bases and V by 5 bases; bases with no gene match: 8. CDR3 DNA sequence: TGTGCCAGCAGTCTAGGGGGCGGGAGGCAGCCCCAGCATTTT. This codes for CASSLGGGRQPQHF.

The chain joins TRBV16 to TRBJ1-6; the D gene is possibly TRBD1 (5 bases). Germline-derived CDR1 and CDR2 are KGHSY and FQNENV. CDR3 length: 14 amino acids. Trimming removed 4 bases from V and 9 bases from J, with 13 bases in between. The CDR3 here is CASSRGGDGSPLHF. The CDR3 nucleotides read TGTGCCAGCAGCCGCGGAGGGGACGGTTCACCCCTCCACTTT.

The chain joins TRBV5-1 to TRBJ2-7; D is uncertain. The CDR3 has 14 residues. V was clipped by 0 bases and J by 7 bases, with 14 bases between them. Germline V gives CDR1 SGHRS, CDR2 YFSETQ. The CDR3 DNA reads TGCGCCAGCAGCTTGGCCGTGTCAGGTGGGGAGCAGTACTTC. Protein product: CASSLAVSGGEQYF.

The chain carries TRBV9 and TRBJ1-6; D not certain. This CDR3 has 15 amino acids. Germline V gene sequence: CDR1 SGDLS, CDR2 YYNGEE. Trimming pared 4 bases from V and 3 bases from J, leaving 11 bases between. CDR3 protein: CASSPRPLYNSPLHF. DNA for the CDR3: TGTGCCAGCAGCCCCAGGCCCCTCTATAATTCACCCCTCCACTTT.

This sequence joins TRBV2 and TRBJ2-2; 8 nucleotides match TRBD1. There are 15 residues in the CDR3. Looked up from germline, CDR1 is SNHLY and CDR2 is FYNNEI. Germline trimming cut 9 bases from V and 4 bases from J; bases unmatched to any gene: 10. As DNA, the CDR3 is TGTGCCAGTAATTCCAGGGGGCTTATCACCGGGGAGCTGTTTTTT. Translation gives CASNSRGLITGELFF. The whole variable domain, filled in from reference TRBV2 and TRBJ2-2, reads EPEVTQTPSHQVTQMGQEVILRCVPISNHLYFYWYRQILGQKVEFLVSFYNNEISEKSEIFDDQFSVERPDGSNFTLKIRSTKLEDSAMYFCASNSRGLITGELFFGEGSRLTVL.

CDR3 region: CASSLERTFYNEQFF. The CDR3 coding sequence is TGTGCCAGCAGCTTAGAAAGGACTTTCTACAATGAGCAGTTCTTC. J is TRBJ2-1 and V is TRBV11-2; possibly TRBD2 for D (5 bases). Trimming left V 0 bases short and J 3 bases short, with 9 bases between. Germline CDR1 SGHAT, CDR2 FQNNGV. The CDR3 length is 15 residues.

The J gene is TRBJ2-1, the V gene TRBV19; D is perhaps TRBD1 (6 bases). V was pared by 4 bases and J by 5 bases, with 9 bases between. From germline, CDR1 is LNHDA and CDR2 SQIVND (reference sequence). The CDR3 covers 13 residues. In DNA, the CDR3 is TGTGCCAGTAGTACACAGGGACACAATGAGCAGTTCTTC. It is translated as CASSTQGHNEQFF. Supplemented by reference TRBV19 and TRBJ2-1, the full variable domain reads DGGITQSPKYLFRKEGQNVTLSCEQNLNHDAMYWYRQDPGQGLRLIYYSQIVNDFQKGDIAEGYSVSREKKESFPLTVTSAQKNPTAFYLCASSTQGHNEQFFGPGTRLTVL.

This chain uses TRBV7-9 with TRBJ2-3; a possible D gene is TRBD2 (7 bases). V was shortened by 5 bases and J by 2 bases, with 17 bases between the two germline ends. Germline loops: CDR1 SEHNR, CDR2 FQNEAQ (reference sequence). This CDR3 is built from 16 residues. CDR3 sequence reads: CASSPGGGDPTDTQYF. CDR3 nucleotide sequence: TGTGCCAGCAGCCCGGGGGGCGGGGATCCCACAGATACGCAGTATTTT.

This sequence joins TRBV18 and TRBJ2-7; D may be TRBD2 (5 bases). The CDR3 extends over 18 amino acids. Germline-derived CDR1 and CDR2 are KGHSH and LQKENI. Between the trimmed V and J ends, which lost 4 bases and 5 bases, there was a span of 27 bases. CDR3 DNA sequence: TGTGCCAGCTCACTATACAGACCAGGAGTCCCTCCCGGGGACGAGCAGTACTTC. Translated, it gives CASSLYRPGVPPGDEQYF. The variable domain in full, with the rest retrieved from reference TRBV18 and TRBJ2-7, is NAGVMQNPRHLVRRRGQEARLRCSPMKGHSHVYWYRQLPEEGLKFMVYLQKENIIDESGMPKERFSAEFPKEGPSILRIQQVVRGDSAAYFCASSLYRPGVPPGDEQYFGPGTRLTVT.

In this sample, this clone turned up once. The J gene is TRBJ2-7, the V gene TRBV18; tentative D call: TRBD1 (6 bases). This CDR3 is 14 amino acids long. Germline V gene data show CDR1 as KGHSH and CDR2 as LQKENI. Trimming removed 6 bases at V and 2 bases at J, with 14 bases between. CDR3 loop: CASSTDRPPYEQYF. DNA of the CDR3: TGTGCCAGCTCCACTGACAGGCCCCCCTACGAGCAGTACTTC. The full variable domain, its missing parts supplied by reference TRBV18 and TRBJ2-7, is NAGVMQNPRHLVRRRGQEARLRCSPMKGHSHVYWYRQLPEEGLKFMVYLQKENIIDESGMPKERFSAEFPKEGPSILRIQQVVRGDSAAYFCASSTDRPPYEQYFGPGTRLTVT.

The V and J genes are TRBV9 and TRBJ1-2, with D unclear. Germline V gene data show CDR1 as SGDLS and CDR2 as YYNGEE. Trimming pared 0 bases from V and 8 bases from J, leaving 8 bases between. The CDR3 contains 12 residues. CDR3 nucleotide sequence: TGTGCCAGCAGCGTAGGAGGGCTAGGCTACACCTTC. As protein: CASSVGGLGYTF.

The chain carries TRBV4-1 and TRBJ1-2; D not resolved. Trimming took 0 bases from V and 1 from J, leaving 12 bases between them. Germline CDR1 and CDR2: MGHRA and YSYEKL. The CDR3 extends over 16 amino acids. In nucleotides, the CDR3 is TGCGCCAGCAGCCAAGACTTCAGGAAACTTAACTATGGCTACACCTTC. Amino acid sequence: CASSQDFRKLNYGYTF.

This clone was detected only a few times. Here the CDR3 DNA reads TGTGCCAGCTCACCAGGGGGCGACGAGCAGTACTTC. It translates to CASSPGGDEQYF. The chain has TRBV18 and TRBJ2-7, with D possibly being TRBD1 (6 bases). The CDR3 is 12 residues long. CDR1 is KGHSH, CDR2 LQKENI, per germline. V was pared by 2 bases and J by 5 bases, with 7 bases between.

The chain employs TRBV18 and TRBJ2-7, with TRBD1 matching 10 bases. The CDR3 extends over 16 amino acids. J gave up 5 bases and V 3 bases, and 10 bases lay outside the gene matches. In germline, CDR1 is KGHSH, CDR2 LQKENI. The CDR3 DNA follows: TGTGCCAGCTCACCCTCCCTGGGACAGGGGCAGAACGAGCAGTACTTC. Translated: CASSPSLGQGQNEQYF.

The CDR3 nucleotides are TGTGCCTGGAGAATCTACGGGAGGGAGGACATTCAGTACTTC. Translation: CAWRIYGREDIQYF. This chain joins TRBV30 and TRBJ2-4; 8 nucleotides agree with TRBD2. Germline CDR1 reads GTSNPN; CDR2 reads SVGIG (reference sequence). The CDR3 is made up of 14 amino acids. V dropped 3 bases and J dropped 8; count of bases not matched to a gene: 9.

The chain is built from TRBV11-2 and TRBJ1-1, with 7 bases that match TRBD1. The germline V gene has CDR1 SGHAT and CDR2 FQNNGV. V lost 0 bases to trimming and J lost 12 bases; unmatched junction nucleotides: 7. The CDR3 contains 13 residues. The CDR3 nucleotides are TGTGCCAGCAGCTTAGAAGGGGTCAGGGGGACTTTCTTT. It yields the protein CASSLEGVRGTFF.

The chain carries TRBV11-2 and TRBJ2-6; 10 bases match TRBD1. V lost 1 base, J lost 11 bases, and 5 bases stayed unmatched. Germline CDR1 is SGHAT and CDR2 is FQNNGV. The CDR3 length is 15 residues. CDR3: CASSLAGQGSHVLTF. CDR3 bases: TGTGCCAGCAGCTTAGCGGGACAGGGGAGCCACGTCCTGACTTTC.